These T cell receptor beta chains were read from a single sample in a study of radiation and T cells in renal cell carcinoma. The assay was immunoSEQ multiplex PCR, and TCRdb's table has in-frame clones only and misses some. The data contain tens of thousands of clones, about three quarters of them singletons. The input for sequencing was blood, taken from a patient whose treatment included radiotherapy and nephrectomy. These TCRs come from a man aged 55 to 70 with renal cell carcinoma. The CDR3 runs from the conserved cysteine through the conserved F or W. The order of the fields is CDR3 DNA, CDR3 protein, D gene, J gene, V gene, clone size. A D gene is named only where the DNA matches it firmly. The size of a clone is reported for some rows only, either as once, few or many, or as a class for expanded clones.

TGTGCCAGCAGGAGAACAGGGAGGAACTATGGCTACACCTTC,CASRRTGRNYGYTF,-,TRBJ1-2,TRBV2,-
TGCAGCGTTGAAAGGGGGAATGAGCAGTTCTTC,CSVERGNEQFF,-,TRBJ2-1,TRBV29-1,-
TGTGCCAGCAGTTACCTATCCAATCAGCCCCAGCATTTT,CASSYLSNQPQHF,-,TRBJ1-5,TRBV6-5,once
TGTGCCAGTACGACGGCCTCCTATGGCTACACCTTC,CASTTASYGYTF,-,TRBJ1-2,TRBV19,once
TGCAGCGCTGTGACCTTTAATGAAAAACTGTTTTTT,CSAVTFNEKLFF,-,TRBJ1-4,TRBV29-1,few
TGTGCCAGCAGGGGGCAGAACACTGAAGCTTTCTTT,CASRGQNTEAFF,-,TRBJ1-1,TRBV27,few
TGTGCCAGCAGTGAGCTCTACTATCAAGAGACCCAGTACTTC,CASSELYYQETQYF,-,TRBJ2-5,TRBV6-1,-
TGTGCCATCCGGGACGTAACCACCAAGAACACTGAAGCTTTCTTT,CAIRDVTTKNTEAFF,-,TRBJ1-1,TRBV10-3,-
TGTGCCAGTAGTAGGGACATTGGGGTATTGAACACTGAAGCTTTCTTT,CASSRDIGVLNTEAFF,-,TRBJ1-1,TRBV19,-
TGTGCCAGCAGCCGACAGGCGAACACTGAAGCTTTCTTT,CASSRQANTEAFF,-,TRBJ1-1,TRBV11-3,-
TGTGCCAGCAGCTTAGGGGCGGACTTCATGAACACTGAAGCTTTCTTT,CASSLGADFMNTEAFF,-,TRBJ1-1,TRBV5-4,-
TGTGCCAGCAGAGGTAGTTGGGGTCGGGGAAACACCATATATTTT,CASRGSWGRGNTIYF,-,TRBJ1-3,TRBV2,few
TGTGCCAGTAGTCTCCGGGGGCTCTCCTACGAGCAGTACTTC,CASSLRGLSYEQYF,-,TRBJ2-7,TRBV19,-
TGTGCCAGCAGTTACCTAGGGGCAAAAGAGACCCAGTACTTC,CASSYLGAKETQYF,-,TRBJ2-5,TRBV6-5,-
TGTGCCTGGAGTGTTGGACAGGGGGTAAACTATGGCTACACCTTC,CAWSVGQGVNYGYTF,TRBD1,TRBJ1-2,TRBV30,few
TGTGCCAGCAGTGAGACTAGCGGGAGCACCGGGGAGCTGTTTTTT,CASSETSGSTGELFF,TRBD2,TRBJ2-2,TRBV6-4,-
TGTGCCAGCAGCTTACTTGGACAGGGTGGACAGCCCCAGCATTTT,CASSLLGQGGQPQHF,TRBD1,TRBJ1-5,TRBV7-2,-
TGCGCCAGCAGCCAAGAGGGGGCGGGGGGAGGAAGGGAAAAACTGTTTTTT,CASSQEGAGGGREKLFF,-,TRBJ1-4,TRBV4-3,once